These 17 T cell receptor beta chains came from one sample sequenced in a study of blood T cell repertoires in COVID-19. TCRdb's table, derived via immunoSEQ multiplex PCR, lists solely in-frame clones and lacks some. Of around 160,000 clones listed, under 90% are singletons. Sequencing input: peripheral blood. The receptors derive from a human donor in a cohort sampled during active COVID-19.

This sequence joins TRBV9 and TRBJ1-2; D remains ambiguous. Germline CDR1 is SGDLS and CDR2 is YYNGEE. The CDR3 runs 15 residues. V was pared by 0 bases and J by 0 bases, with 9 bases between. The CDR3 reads CASSVGMESNYGYTF. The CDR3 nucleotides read TGTGCCAGCAGCGTAGGGATGGAGTCTAACTATGGCTACACCTTC.

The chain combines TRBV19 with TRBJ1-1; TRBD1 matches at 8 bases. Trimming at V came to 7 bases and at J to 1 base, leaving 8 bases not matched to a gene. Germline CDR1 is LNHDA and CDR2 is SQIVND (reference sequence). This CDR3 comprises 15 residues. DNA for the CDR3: TGTGCCAGTATAAGGGACAGGAAGGGGAACACTGAAGCTTTCTTT. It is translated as CASIRDRKGNTEAFF.

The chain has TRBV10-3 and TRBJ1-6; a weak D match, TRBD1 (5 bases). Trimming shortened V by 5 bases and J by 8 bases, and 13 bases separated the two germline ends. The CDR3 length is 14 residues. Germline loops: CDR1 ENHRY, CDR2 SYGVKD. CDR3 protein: CAISFQGRDSPLHF. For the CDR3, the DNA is TGTGCCATCAGTTTTCAGGGCAGGGATTCACCCCTCCACTTT.

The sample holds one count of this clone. The CDR3 sequence is CASSSGVTEAFF. CDR3 bases: TGTGCCAGCAGCTCGGGGGTCACTGAAGCTTTCTTT. This rearrangement joins TRBV11-2 to TRBJ1-1; D is perhaps TRBD1 (5 bases). Germline V lookup: CDR1 SGHAT, CDR2 FQNNGV. V was trimmed by 4 bases and J by 4 bases, leaving 7 bases between them. This CDR3 is built from 12 residues.

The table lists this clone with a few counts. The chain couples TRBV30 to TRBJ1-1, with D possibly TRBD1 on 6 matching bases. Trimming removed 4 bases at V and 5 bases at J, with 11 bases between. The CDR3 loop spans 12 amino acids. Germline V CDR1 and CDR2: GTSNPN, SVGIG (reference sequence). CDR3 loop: CAWKLGATEAFF. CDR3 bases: TGTGCCTGGAAGCTGGGGGCAACTGAAGCTTTCTTT.

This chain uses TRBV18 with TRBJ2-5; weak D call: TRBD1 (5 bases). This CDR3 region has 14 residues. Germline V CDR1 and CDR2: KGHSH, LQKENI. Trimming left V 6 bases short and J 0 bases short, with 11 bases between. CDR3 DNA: TGTGCCAGCTCCTCGGCAGGGTACCAAGAGACCCAGTACTTC. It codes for CASSSAGYQETQYF. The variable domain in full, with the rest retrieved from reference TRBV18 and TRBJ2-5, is NAGVMQNPRHLVRRRGQEARLRCSPMKGHSHVYWYRQLPEEGLKFMVYLQKENIIDESGMPKERFSAEFPKEGPSILRIQQVVRGDSAAYFCASSSAGYQETQYFGPGTRLLVL.

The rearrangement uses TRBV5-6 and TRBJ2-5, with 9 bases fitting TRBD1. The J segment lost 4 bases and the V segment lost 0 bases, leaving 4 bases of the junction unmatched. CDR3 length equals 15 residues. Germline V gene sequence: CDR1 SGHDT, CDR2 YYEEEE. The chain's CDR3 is CASSLEDRGRETQYF. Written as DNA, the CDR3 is TGTGCCAGCAGCTTGGAGGACAGGGGACGAGAGACCCAGTACTTC.

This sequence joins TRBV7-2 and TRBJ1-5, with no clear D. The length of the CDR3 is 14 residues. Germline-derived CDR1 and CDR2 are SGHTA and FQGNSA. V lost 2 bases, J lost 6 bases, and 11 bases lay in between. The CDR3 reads CASSLWEGSQPQHF. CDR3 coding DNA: TGTGCCAGCAGCTTATGGGAGGGATCTCAGCCCCAGCATTTT.

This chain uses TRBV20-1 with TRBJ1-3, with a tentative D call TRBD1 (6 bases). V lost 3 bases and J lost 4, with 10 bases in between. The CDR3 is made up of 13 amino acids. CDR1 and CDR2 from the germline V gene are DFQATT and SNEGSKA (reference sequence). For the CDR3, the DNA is TGCAGTGCTAGTCGGGGGGCGGGAAACACCATATATTTT. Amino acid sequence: CSASRGAGNTIYF.

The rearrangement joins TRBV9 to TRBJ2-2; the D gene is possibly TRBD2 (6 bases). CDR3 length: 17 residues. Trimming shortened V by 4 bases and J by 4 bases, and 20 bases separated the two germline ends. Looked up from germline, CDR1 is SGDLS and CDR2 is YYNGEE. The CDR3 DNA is TGTGCCAGCAGCACCAGCCCCGGCGGGGAGATCACCGGGGAGCTGTTTTTT. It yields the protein CASSTSPGGEITGELFF.

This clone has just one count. The CDR3 loop reads CASSFFQGTEAFF. The CDR3 DNA reads as TGTGCCAGCAGCTTCTTCCAGGGCACTGAAGCTTTCTTT. The V call is TRBV7-3, the J call TRBJ1-1; maybe TRBD1 (5 bases). V was pared by 3 bases and J by 4 bases, with 9 bases between. The germline V gene encodes CDR1 SGHTA and CDR2 FQGTGA. The CDR3 is 13 amino acids. The variable domain in full, completed from reference TRBV7-3 and TRBJ1-1, reads GAGVSQTPSNKVTEKGKYVELRCDPISGHTALYWYRQSLGQGPEFLIYFQGTGAADDSGLPNDRFFAVRPEGSVSTLKIQRTERGDSAVYLCASSFFQGTEAFFGQGTRLTVV.

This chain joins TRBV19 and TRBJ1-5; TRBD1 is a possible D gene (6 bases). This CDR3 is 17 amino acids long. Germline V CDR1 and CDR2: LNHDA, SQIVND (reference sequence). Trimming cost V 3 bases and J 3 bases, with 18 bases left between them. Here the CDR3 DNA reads TGTGCCAGTAGTATGTTTCGGACAGCCGCAACCAATCAGCCCCAGCATTTT. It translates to CASSMFRTAATNQPQHF.

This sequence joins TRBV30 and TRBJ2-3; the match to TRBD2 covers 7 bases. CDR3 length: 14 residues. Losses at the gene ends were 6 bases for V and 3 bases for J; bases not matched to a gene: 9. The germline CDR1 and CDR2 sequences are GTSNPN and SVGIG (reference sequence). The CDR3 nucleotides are TGTGCCTGCCTCCACCCGGGGGGAACAGATACGCAGTATTTT. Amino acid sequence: CACLHPGGTDTQYF.

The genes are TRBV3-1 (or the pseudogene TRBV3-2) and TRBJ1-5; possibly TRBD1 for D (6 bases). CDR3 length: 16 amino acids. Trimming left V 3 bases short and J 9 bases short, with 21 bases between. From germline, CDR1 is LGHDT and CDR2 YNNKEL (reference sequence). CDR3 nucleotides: TGTGCCAGCAGCCATTCGGGCCGCAGGGACACTCGGCCCCAGCATTTT. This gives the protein CASSHSGRRDTRPQHF.

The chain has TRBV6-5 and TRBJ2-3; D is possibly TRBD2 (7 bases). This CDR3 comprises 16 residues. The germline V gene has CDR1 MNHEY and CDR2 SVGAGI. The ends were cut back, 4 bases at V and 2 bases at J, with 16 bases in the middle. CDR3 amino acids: CASSLKGGAPTDTQYF. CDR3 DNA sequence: TGTGCCAGCAGTTTAAAAGGGGGGGCACCCACAGATACGCAGTATTTT.

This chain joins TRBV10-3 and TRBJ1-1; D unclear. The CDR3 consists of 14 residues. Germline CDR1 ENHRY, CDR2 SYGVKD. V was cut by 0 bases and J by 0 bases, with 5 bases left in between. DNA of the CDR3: TGTGCCATCAGTGAGTCGACTATGAACACTGAAGCTTTCTTT. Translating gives CAISESTMNTEAFF.

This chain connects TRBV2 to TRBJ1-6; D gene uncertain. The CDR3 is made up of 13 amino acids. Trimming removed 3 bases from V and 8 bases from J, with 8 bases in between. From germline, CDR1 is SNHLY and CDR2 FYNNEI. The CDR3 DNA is TGTGCCAGCAGTGATAGGAGCGATTCACCCCTCCACTTT. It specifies CASSDRSDSPLHF.